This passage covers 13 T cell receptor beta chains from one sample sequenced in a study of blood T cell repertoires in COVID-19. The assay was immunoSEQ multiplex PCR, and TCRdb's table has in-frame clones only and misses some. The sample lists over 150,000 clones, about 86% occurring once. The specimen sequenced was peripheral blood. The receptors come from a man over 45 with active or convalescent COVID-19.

The CDR3 protein is CASSRTGQETQYF. CDR3 in DNA: TGTGCCAGCAGCCGGACAGGGCAAGAGACCCAGTACTTC. The chain couples TRBV7-9 to TRBJ2-5; 8 bases are shared with TRBD1. CDR1 is SEHNR, CDR2 FQNEAQ, per germline (reference sequence). The CDR3 is 13 amino acids. V lost 5 bases to trimming and J lost 2 bases; unmatched junction nucleotides: 1.

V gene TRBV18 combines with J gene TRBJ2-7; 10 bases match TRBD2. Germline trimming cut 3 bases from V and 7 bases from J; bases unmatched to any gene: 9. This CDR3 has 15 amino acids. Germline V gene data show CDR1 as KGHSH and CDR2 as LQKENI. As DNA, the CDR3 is TGTGCCAGCTCACCCCGGACTAGCGGCGCTGAGGAGCAGTACTTC. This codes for CASSPRTSGAEEQYF.

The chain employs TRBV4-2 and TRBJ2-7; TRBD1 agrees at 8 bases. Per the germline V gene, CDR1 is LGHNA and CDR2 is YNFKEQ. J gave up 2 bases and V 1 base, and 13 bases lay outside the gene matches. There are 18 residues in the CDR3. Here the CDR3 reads CASSQAATGGSIPYEQYF. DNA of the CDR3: TGTGCCAGCAGCCAAGCGGCTACAGGGGGTTCGATCCCCTACGAGCAGTACTTC.

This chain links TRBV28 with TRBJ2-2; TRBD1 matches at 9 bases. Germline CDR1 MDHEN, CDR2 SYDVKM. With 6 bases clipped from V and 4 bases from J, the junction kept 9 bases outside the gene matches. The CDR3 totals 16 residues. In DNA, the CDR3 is TGTGCCAGCAGCCAATGGGGACAGGGAGGCACCGGGGAGCTGTTTTTT. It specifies CASSQWGQGGTGELFF. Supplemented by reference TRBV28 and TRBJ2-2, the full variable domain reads DVKVTQSSRYLVKRTGEKVFLECVQDMDHENMFWYRQDPGLGLRLIYFSYDVKMKEKGDIPEGYSVSREKKERFSLILESASTNQTSMYLCASSQWGQGGTGELFFGEGSRLTVL.

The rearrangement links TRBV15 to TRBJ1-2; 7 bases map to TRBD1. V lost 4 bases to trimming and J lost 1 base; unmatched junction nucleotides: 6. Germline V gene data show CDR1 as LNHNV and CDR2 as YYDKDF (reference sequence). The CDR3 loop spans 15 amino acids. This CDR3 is CATSTGQVNNYGYTF. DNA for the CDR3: TGTGCCACCAGCACTGGACAGGTTAATAACTATGGCTACACCTTC.

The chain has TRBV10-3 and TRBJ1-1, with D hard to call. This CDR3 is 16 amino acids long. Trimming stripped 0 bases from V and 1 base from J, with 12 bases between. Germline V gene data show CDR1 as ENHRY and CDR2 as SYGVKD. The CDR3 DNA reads TGTGCCATCAGTGAGTCGTCGGCCAGGTCGAACACTGAAGCTTTCTTT. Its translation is CAISESSARSNTEAFF.

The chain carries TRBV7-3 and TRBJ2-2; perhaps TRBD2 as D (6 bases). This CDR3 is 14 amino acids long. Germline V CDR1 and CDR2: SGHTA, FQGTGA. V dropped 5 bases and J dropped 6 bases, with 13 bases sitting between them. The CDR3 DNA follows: TGTGCCAGCAGCCCTACGTCGGGGGCCGGGGAGCTGTTTTTT. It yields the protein CASSPTSGAGELFF.

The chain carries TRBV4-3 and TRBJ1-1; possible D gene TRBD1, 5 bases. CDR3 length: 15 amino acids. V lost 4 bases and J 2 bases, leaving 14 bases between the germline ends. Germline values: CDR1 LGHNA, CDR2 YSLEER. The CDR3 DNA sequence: TGCGCCAGCAGCCTCCAAGGCGGGACTAACACTGAAGCTTTCTTT. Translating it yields CASSLQGGTNTEAFF.

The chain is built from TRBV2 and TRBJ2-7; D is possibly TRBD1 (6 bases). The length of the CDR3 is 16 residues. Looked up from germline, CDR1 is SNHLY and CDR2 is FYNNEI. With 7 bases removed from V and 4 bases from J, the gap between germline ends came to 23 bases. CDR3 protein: CASKQGLTGLLYEQYF. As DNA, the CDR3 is TGTGCCAGCAAACAGGGTCTGACGGGGTTGCTATACGAGCAGTACTTC.

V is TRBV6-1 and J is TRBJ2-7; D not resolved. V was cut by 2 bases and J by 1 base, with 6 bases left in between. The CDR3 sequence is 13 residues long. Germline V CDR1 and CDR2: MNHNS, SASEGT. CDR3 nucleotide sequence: TGTGCCAGCAGTGAATTACAGTCCTACGAGCAGTACTTC. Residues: CASSELQSYEQYF.

The CDR3 loop reads CASSISRAGELFF. In DNA form, the CDR3 reads TGTGCCAGTAGTATATCGCGGGCCGGGGAGCTGTTTTTT. V usage is TRBV19 and J usage is TRBJ2-2; tentative D call: TRBD2 (5 bases). The germline gives CDR1 LNHDA, CDR2 SQIVND (reference sequence). The CDR3 is 13 residues long. The ends were cut back, 2 bases at V and 6 bases at J, with 7 bases in the middle.

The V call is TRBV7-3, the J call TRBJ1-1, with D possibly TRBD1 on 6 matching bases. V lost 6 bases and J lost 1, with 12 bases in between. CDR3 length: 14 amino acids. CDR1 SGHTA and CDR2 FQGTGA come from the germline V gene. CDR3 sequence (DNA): TGTGCCAGCAGATTACAGGGAACGAACACTGAAGCTTTCTTT. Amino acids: CASRLQGTNTEAFF.

The CDR3: CASSPGQGDSGNTIYF. The CDR3 DNA reads TGTGCCAGCTCGCCTGGACAGGGGGACTCTGGAAACACCATATATTTT. The chain is built from TRBV18 and TRBJ1-3, with 10 bases identical to TRBD1. V lost 6 bases and J lost 0; bases outside the gene matches: 5. This CDR3 contains 16 residues. Germline V gives CDR1 KGHSH, CDR2 LQKENI.